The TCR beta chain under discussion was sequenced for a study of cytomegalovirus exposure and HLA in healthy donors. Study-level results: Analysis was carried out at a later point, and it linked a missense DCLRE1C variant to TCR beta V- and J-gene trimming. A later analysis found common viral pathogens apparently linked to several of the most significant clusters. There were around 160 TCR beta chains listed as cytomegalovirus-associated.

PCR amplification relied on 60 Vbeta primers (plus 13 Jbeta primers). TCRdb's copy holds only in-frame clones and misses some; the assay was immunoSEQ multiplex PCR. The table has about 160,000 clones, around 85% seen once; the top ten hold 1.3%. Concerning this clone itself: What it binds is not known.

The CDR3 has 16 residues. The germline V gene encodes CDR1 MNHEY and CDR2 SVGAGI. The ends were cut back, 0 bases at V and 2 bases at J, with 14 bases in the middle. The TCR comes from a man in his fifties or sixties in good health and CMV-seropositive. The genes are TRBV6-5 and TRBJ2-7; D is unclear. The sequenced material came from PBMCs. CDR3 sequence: CASSYSYLSSTYEQYF. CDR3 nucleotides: TGTGCCAGCAGTTACTCCTACCTTAGTTCAACCTACGAGCAGTACTTC.